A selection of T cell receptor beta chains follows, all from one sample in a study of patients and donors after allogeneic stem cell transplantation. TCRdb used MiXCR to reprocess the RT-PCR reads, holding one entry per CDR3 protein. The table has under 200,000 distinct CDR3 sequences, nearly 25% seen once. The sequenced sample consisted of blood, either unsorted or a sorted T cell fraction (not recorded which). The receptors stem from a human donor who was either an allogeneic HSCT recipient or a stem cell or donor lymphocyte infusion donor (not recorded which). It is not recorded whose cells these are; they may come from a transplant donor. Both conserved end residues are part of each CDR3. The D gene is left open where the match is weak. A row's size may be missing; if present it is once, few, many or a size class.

CDR3: CASSHPWTLNYYEQYF
DNA: TGTGCCAGCAGCCATCCATGGACTCTTAATTACTACGAGCAGTACTTC
D: -
V: TRBV3-1
size: -
J: TRBJ2-7

CDR3: CASSQSISTQGAVNQPQHF
DNA: TGTGCCAGCAGCCAAAGTATATCCACACAGGGGGCGGTTAATCAGCCCCAGCATTTT
D: TRBD1
V: TRBV3-1
size: -
J: TRBJ1-5

CDR3: CASSQGPGQLLNYGYTF
DNA: TGTGCCAGCAGCCAAGGTCCGGGACAGCTGCTTAACTATGGCTACACCTTC
D: TRBD1
V: TRBV3-1
size: few
J: TRBJ1-2

CDR3: CASSEIPAQYF
DNA: TGTGCCAGCAGTGAAATCCCCGCCCAGTACTTC
D: -
V: TRBV2
size: -
J: TRBJ2-5

CDR3: CASSLPGRINSPLHF
DNA: TGTGCCAGCAGTCTACCGGGACGGATTAATTCACCCCTCCACTTT
D: -
V: TRBV7-9
size: many
J: TRBJ1-6

CDR3: CSARDTGGNGYTF
DNA: TGCAGTGCTAGAGACACAGGGGGCAATGGCTACACCTTC
D: TRBD1
V: TRBV20-1
size: few
J: TRBJ1-2

CDR3: CASSYPTGGSFYGYTF
DNA: TGTGCCAGCAGTTACCCGACAGGGGGCAGTTTCTATGGCTACACCTTC
D: TRBD1
V: TRBV6-5
size: many
J: TRBJ1-2

CDR3: CASSLIWHEGISNQPQHF
DNA: TGTGCCAGCAGTTTAATTTGGCACGAGGGCATTAGCAATCAGCCCCAGCATTTT
D: -
V: TRBV12-3/TRBV12-4
size: -
J: TRBJ1-5

CDR3: CASSVTVNTEAFF
DNA: TGTGCCAGCAGCGTAACGGTGAACACTGAAGCTTTCTTT
D: -
V: TRBV9
size: -
J: TRBJ1-1

CDR3: CSVVLADTDTQYF
DNA: TGCAGCGTTGTACTAGCAGACACAGATACGCAGTATTTT
D: -
V: TRBV29-1
size: few
J: TRBJ2-3

CDR3: CAISGSRWNTEAFF
DNA: TGTGCCATCAGTGGATCCAGGTGGAACACTGAAGCTTTCTTT
D: -
V: TRBV10-3
size: -
J: TRBJ1-1

CDR3: CSVVASPVNTEAFF
DNA: TGCAGCGTTGTGGCAAGTCCCGTGAACACTGAAGCTTTCTTT
D: -
V: TRBV29-1
size: few
J: TRBJ1-1

CDR3: CASSPPPGQYRVNIQYF
DNA: TGTGCCAGCAGCCCCCCTCCCGGACAATATAGAGTAAACATTCAGTACTTC
D: -
V: TRBV21-1
size: -
J: TRBJ2-4

CDR3: CASSELRQGAGTDTQYF
DNA: TGCGCCAGCAGCGAACTAAGACAGGGGGCCGGGACAGATACGCAGTATTTT
D: TRBD1
V: TRBV5-1
size: -
J: TRBJ2-3

CDR3: CASSFYSSGSSYNEQFF
DNA: TGTGCCAGCAGTTTCTATTCGTCGGGGAGCTCCTACAATGAGCAGTTCTTC
D: -
V: TRBV27
size: -
J: TRBJ2-1

CDR3: CASSLRDRANGYTF
DNA: TGTGCCAGCAGCCTACGGGACAGGGCTAATGGCTACACCTTC
D: TRBD1
V: TRBV11-2
size: few
J: TRBJ1-2

CDR3: CASTMGGFDTDTQYF
DNA: TGTGCCAGCACTATGGGGGGGTTCGACACAGATACGCAGTATTTT
D: TRBD2
V: TRBV12-3/TRBV12-4
size: -
J: TRBJ2-3

CDR3: CASSTGTSGISEETQYF
DNA: TGTGCCAGCAGCACAGGGACTAGCGGGATATCTGAGGAGACCCAGTACTTC
D: TRBD2
V: TRBV9
size: -
J: TRBJ2-5

CDR3: CATTLGVTDTQYF
DNA: TGTGCCACCACTTTGGGGGTAACAGATACGCAGTATTTT
D: -
V: TRBV10-3
size: -
J: TRBJ2-3

CDR3: CASSTVNSYNEQFF
DNA: TGTGCCAGCAGTACGGTGAATTCCTACAATGAGCAGTTCTTC
D: -
V: TRBV27
size: -
J: TRBJ2-1

CDR3: CASSLARLIRADTEAFF
DNA: TGTGCCAGCAGTTTAGCCCGTTTAATCAGGGCTGACACTGAAGCTTTCTTT
D: -
V: TRBV12-3/TRBV12-4
size: few
J: TRBJ1-1

CDR3: CASSLDRGSTEAFF
DNA: TGTGCCAGCAGTTTAGATCGGGGGAGCACTGAAGCTTTCTTT
D: -
V: TRBV27
size: many
J: TRBJ1-1

CDR3: CSARLAGGNEQFF
DNA: TGCAGTGCTAGACTAGCGGGGGGGAATGAGCAGTTCTTC
D: TRBD2
V: TRBV20-1
size: -
J: TRBJ2-1

CDR3: CASSLFPAGTTDTQYF
DNA: TGTGCCAGCAGCTTATTTCCGGCGGGGACCACAGATACGCAGTATTTT
D: -
V: TRBV7-9
size: few
J: TRBJ2-3

CDR3: CASSPWTGYNEQFF
DNA: TGTGCTAGCAGCCCATGGACTGGATACAATGAGCAGTTCTTC
D: -
V: TRBV7-7
size: few
J: TRBJ2-1

CDR3: CASASGLNYGYTF
DNA: TGTGCCAGTGCGTCGGGGTTGAACTATGGCTACACCTTC
D: -
V: TRBV12-3/TRBV12-4
size: -
J: TRBJ1-2

CDR3: CASSEARARAYEQYF
DNA: TGTGCCAGCAGTGAAGCGCGGGCCAGGGCCTACGAGCAGTACTTC
D: -
V: TRBV6-1
size: -
J: TRBJ2-7

CDR3: CASSQDVVPPDEQFF
DNA: TGCGCCAGCAGCCAAGATGTGGTACCTCCAGATGAGCAGTTCTTC
D: -
V: TRBV4-1
size: -
J: TRBJ2-1

CDR3: CASSLDSGAGTVAFF
DNA: TGTGCCAGCAGCTTAGATAGTGGGGCTGGGACTGTAGCTTTCTTT
D: -
V: TRBV7-2
size: -
J: TRBJ1-1

CDR3: CASSPGLAGAGNEQFF
DNA: TGTGCCAGCTCACCGGGACTAGCGGGAGCAGGGAATGAGCAGTTCTTC
D: TRBD2
V: TRBV18
size: few
J: TRBJ2-1

CDR3: CSVVFPFMNTEAFF
DNA: TGCAGCGTTGTGTTCCCATTCATGAACACTGAAGCTTTCTTT
D: -
V: TRBV29-1
size: few
J: TRBJ1-1

CDR3: CASSISGVVADTQYF
DNA: TGCGCCAGCAGCATATCAGGGGTGGTCGCAGATACGCAGTATTTT
D: -
V: TRBV5-1
size: -
J: TRBJ2-3

CDR3: CASSPGTGVPNQPQHF
DNA: TGTGCCAGCAGTCCCGGGACAGGGGTGCCTAATCAGCCCCAGCATTTT
D: TRBD1
V: TRBV6-6
size: few
J: TRBJ1-5

CDR3: CALGTGLNTEAFF
DNA: TGTGCCCTAGGGACAGGGTTGAACACTGAAGCTTTCTTT
D: TRBD1
V: TRBV10-3
size: -
J: TRBJ1-1

CDR3: CASSQETLSDRRNQPQHF
DNA: TGCGCCAGCAGCCAAGAAACCTTGTCGGACAGACGAAATCAGCCCCAGCATTTT
D: -
V: TRBV4-1
size: many
J: TRBJ1-5

CDR3: CSAKERADGYTF
DNA: TGCAGTGCCAAGGAAAGAGCGGACGGCTACACCTTC
D: -
V: TRBV20-1
size: many
J: TRBJ1-2

CDR3: CASSWTVLQGGVAEAFF
DNA: TGCGCCAGCAGCTGGACCGTGTTACAGGGGGGAGTGGCTGAAGCTTTCTTT
D: TRBD1
V: TRBV5-1
size: -
J: TRBJ1-1

CDR3: CASRRDAGRENTGELFF
DNA: TGTGCCAGCAGACGAGACGCGGGACGGGAGAACACCGGGGAGCTGTTTTTT
D: -
V: TRBV11-2
size: few
J: TRBJ2-2

CDR3: CASSPRHETFAGSYEQYF
DNA: TGTGCCAGCTCACCACGTCATGAAACCTTCGCAGGGTCCTACGAGCAGTACTTC
D: -
V: TRBV18
size: -
J: TRBJ2-7

CDR3: CASSLALHKNGYTF
DNA: TGTGCCAGCAGCTTAGCGCTTCACAAAAACGGCTACACCTTC
D: -
V: TRBV7-8
size: -
J: TRBJ1-2

CDR3: CASSLGTGTSYGYTF
DNA: TGTGCCAGCAGCCTTGGGACAGGGACTTCCTATGGCTACACCTTC
D: TRBD1
V: TRBV7-9
size: few
J: TRBJ1-2

CDR3: CSVKVNTEAFF
DNA: TGCAGTGTAAAGGTAAACACTGAAGCTTTCTTT
D: -
V: TRBV20-1
size: medium-sized
J: TRBJ1-1

CDR3: CSARRAGAYNEQFF
DNA: TGCAGTGCTAGAAGGGCGGGGGCGTACAATGAGCAGTTCTTC
D: -
V: TRBV20-1
size: few
J: TRBJ2-1

CDR3: CASTSIGLAWDLQETQYF
DNA: TGTGCCAGCACTAGCATCGGACTAGCGTGGGACCTACAAGAGACCCAGTACTTC
D: TRBD2
V: TRBV2
size: few
J: TRBJ2-5

CDR3: CASSQEHGTEAFF
DNA: TGTGCCAGCAGCCAAGAGCATGGGACTGAAGCTTTCTTT
D: -
V: TRBV4-2
size: -
J: TRBJ1-1

CDR3: CSARASGAPSGEQYF
DNA: TGCAGTGCTAGAGCTAGCGGGGCCCCATCAGGAGAGCAGTACTTC
D: TRBD2
V: TRBV20-1
size: -
J: TRBJ2-7

CDR3: CASSLESRGRAFF
DNA: TGTGCCAGCAGCTTAGAGAGCCGGGGTCGAGCTTTCTTT
D: -
V: TRBV11-2
size: few
J: TRBJ1-1

CDR3: CASSGGLAAYNEQFF
DNA: TGTGCCAGCAGCGGGGGACTAGCGGCCTACAATGAGCAGTTCTTC
D: TRBD2
V: TRBV27
size: few
J: TRBJ2-1

CDR3: CASSLGDIAGNTIYF
DNA: TGTGCCAGCAGCCTCGGGGACATCGCTGGAAACACCATATATTTT
D: -
V: TRBV9
size: many
J: TRBJ1-3

CDR3: CSVLDTSSYEQYF
DNA: TGCAGCGTGTTGGACACGAGCTCCTACGAGCAGTACTTC
D: -
V: TRBV29-1
size: few
J: TRBJ2-7

CDR3: CAISESRQKTNEKLFF
DNA: TGTGCCATCAGTGAGTCCCGACAGAAGACTAATGAAAAACTGTTTTTT
D: -
V: TRBV10-3
size: many
J: TRBJ1-4

CDR3: CASSLGRGSEKLFF
DNA: TGTGCCAGCAGTTTAGGTAGGGGCTCTGAAAAACTGTTTTTT
D: -
V: TRBV12-3/TRBV12-4
size: many
J: TRBJ1-4

CDR3: CASSLAPENTEAFF
DNA: TGTGCCAGCAGCTTAGCGCCAGAGAACACTGAAGCTTTCTTT
D: -
V: TRBV7-6
size: many
J: TRBJ1-1

CDR3: CASSSGTLGTGELFF
DNA: TGTGCCAGCAGCTCAGGGACCCTCGGCACCGGGGAGCTGTTTTTT
D: -
V: TRBV7-3
size: -
J: TRBJ2-2

CDR3: CASSRRTSGGSIYEQYF
DNA: TGTGCCAGCAGTAGACGGACTAGCGGGGGGTCGATATACGAGCAGTACTTC
D: TRBD2
V: TRBV6-1
size: -
J: TRBJ2-7